Listed below are T cell receptor beta chains from one sample, sequenced in a study of blood T cell repertoires in COVID-19. Libraries were prepared by immunoSEQ multiplex PCR; TCRdb keeps only in-frame clonotypes and omits some of them. This sample has around 180,000 clones, with 70% to 85% found just once. Material for sequencing was peripheral blood. These receptors were taken from a woman in her 30s with acute or convalescent COVID-19. Each CDR3 is given with its conserved first and last residue. The D gene is left open where the match is weak. A row's size may be missing; if present it is once, few, many or a size class.

TRBV19	TRBJ1-1	NA	TRBD1	TGTGCCAGTAAAAAGACAGGGGGGTTTCCTGAAGCTTTCTTT	CASKKTGGFPEAFF
TRBV7-8	TRBJ2-3	NA	NA	TGTGCCAGCAGCTTAGGGGCCACAGTTCCTGGGACAGATACGCAGTATTTT	CASSLGATVPGTDTQYF
TRBV27	TRBJ1-4	NA	NA	TGTGCCAGCAGTTTGGGCAGGGGTATTGAAAAACTGTTTTTT	CASSLGRGIEKLFF
TRBV9	TRBJ2-5	NA	TRBD2	TGTGCCAGCAGCGTAGAGGGCGGGGGGGCCGCCGAGACCCAGTACTTC	CASSVEGGGAAETQYF
TRBV5-4	TRBJ1-2	once	NA	TGTGCCAGCAGCAAGGGGAACTATGGCTACACCTTC	CASSKGNYGYTF
TRBV30	TRBJ2-4	once	TRBD2	TGTGCCTGGAGTCTTCTAGCGGGGGGGAAAAACATTCAGTACTTC	CAWSLLAGGKNIQYF
TRBV28	TRBJ1-6	NA	TRBD1	TGTGCCAGCAGTTTAACAGGGGCTGCCTATAATTCACCCCTCCACTTT	CASSLTGAAYNSPLHF
TRBV19	TRBJ2-3	NA	TRBD1	TGTGCCAGTAGTATAGGACAGGGGGCCACAGATACGCAGTATTTT	CASSIGQGATDTQYF
TRBV28	TRBJ1-5	few	NA	TGTGCCAGCAGTTTATTCGCGAAGCGCAATCAGCCCCAGCATTTT	CASSLFAKRNQPQHF
TRBV18	TRBJ1-6	few	NA	TGTGCCAGCTCACTGGCGAAGGGGGATAATTCACCCCTCCACTTT	CASSLAKGDNSPLHF
TRBV9	TRBJ2-7	NA	NA	TGTGCCAGCAGCGTAGGGGTCAGGGGAGAGCAGTACTTC	CASSVGVRGEQYF
TRBV6-2/TRBV6-3	TRBJ1-2	NA	TRBD1	TGTGCCAGCAGTTACGGGGGACAGGACGCCTATGGCTACACCTTC	CASSYGGQDAYGYTF